Sequencing of this T cell receptor (beta chain) was carried out in a study of shared clonotypes between healthy human individuals. Study observations and caveats: Researchers found naive subsets generally carried larger estimated richness than memory subsets. Sequencing depth was predicted to influence how clonotypes are shared among donors.

Naive CD8 cells lacked CD45RO, underwent positive selection for CCR7 and left out terminally differentiated effector memory CD45RA+ cells. About this clone itself: What it binds is not known.

TCRdb keeps only in-frame clones here, not all; method: immunoSEQ multiplex PCR. The data show hundreds of thousands of clones, 98% seen once. CDR1 is MNHEY, CDR2 SMNVEV, per germline (reference sequence). J gave up 7 bases and V 5 bases, and 13 bases lay outside the gene matches. The CDR3 runs to 16 residues. This receptor was obtained from a man aged 30 to 39 in good health. The sample taken for sequencing was naive CD8+ T cells sorted from blood. The chain joins TRBV27 to TRBJ2-5; 10 bases map to TRBD1. The CDR3 protein is CASSPTGTGEDGTQYF. CDR3 DNA: TGTGCCAGCAGTCCGACCGGGACAGGGGAAGATGGGACCCAGTACTTC.